One and the same sample provided the 23 T cell receptor beta chains below, sequenced in a study of T cell repertoires in cytomegalovirus infection. What these receptors recognize is not known. TCRdb reanalysed the reads using MiXCR and keeps one entry per CDR3 protein. The sample holds about 130,000 distinct CDR3 sequences, 30% to 40% seen once. The source material was CD8+ T cells from cultured PBMCs, sampled from culture after CMV antigen stimulation. All receptors derive from a human donor in good health (CMV status not recorded). Some clones in this sample may be carry-over from other donors' samples.

This clonotype was recorded once. This chain joins TRBV28 and TRBJ2-5; 13 bases are shared with TRBD2. The CDR3 loop spans 16 amino acids. V lost 5 bases and J lost 2; bases outside the gene matches: 5. The germline gives CDR1 MDHEN, CDR2 SYDVKM. Here the CDR3 reads CASSGELAGGQETQYF. The CDR3 nucleotides are TGTGCCAGCAGTGGGGAACTAGCGGGGGGGCAAGAGACCCAGTACTTC.

This clonotype has more than one count but fewer than ten. The V call is TRBV28, the J call TRBJ1-6, with 9 bases matching TRBD1. The germline gives CDR1 MDHEN, CDR2 SYDVKM. The CDR3 loop spans 15 amino acids. J gave up 6 bases and V 6 bases, and 6 bases lay outside the gene matches. CDR3 loop: CASRETGGGNSPLHF. CDR3 coding DNA: TGTGCCAGCAGGGAAACAGGGGGCGGTAATTCACCCCTCCACTTT.

This clonotype appeared once. The rearrangement uses TRBV6-5 and TRBJ1-1; possibly TRBD1 for D (6 bases). The CDR3 loop spans 14 amino acids. V gave up 2 bases and J gave up 2 bases, with 9 bases separating them. Germline CDR1 and CDR2: MNHEY and SVGAGI. The CDR3 bases are TGTGCCAGCAGTTACCGGGGGCGTAACACTGAAGCTTTCTTT. Translating it yields CASSYRGRNTEAFF.

This clonotype was observed many times. The chain joins TRBV7-2 to TRBJ2-7; 8 positions match TRBD2. J lost 5 bases, V lost 1 base, and 7 bases had no gene match. There are 15 residues in the CDR3. CDR1 and CDR2 from the germline V gene are SGHTA and FQGNSA. CDR3 region: CASSLVAGGRNEQYF. DNA for the CDR3: TGTGCCAGCAGCTTAGTGGCGGGGGGCAGGAACGAGCAGTACTTC. The whole variable domain, remainder taken from reference TRBV7-2 and TRBJ2-7, is GAGVSQSPSNKVTEKGKDVELRCDPISGHTALYWYRQSLGQGLEFLIYFQGNSAPDKSGLPSDRFSAERTGGSVSTLTIQRTQQEDSAVYLCASSLVAGGRNEQYFGPGTRLTVT.

This chain joins TRBV5-1 and TRBJ2-1, with TRBD2 identical over 9 bases. Germline V CDR1 and CDR2: SGHRS, YFSETQ. This CDR3 has 17 residues. Unmatched junction bases numbered 11, after V lost 4 bases and J lost 3 bases. CDR3 sequence: CASSRSTRGGIYNEQFF. The CDR3 DNA sequence: TGCGCCAGCAGCCGATCTACGCGGGGGGGCATCTACAATGAGCAGTTCTTC.

This clonotype has at least ten counts. The V call is TRBV7-8, the J call TRBJ2-1, with TRBD2 identical over 11 bases. J was trimmed by 6 bases and V by 4 bases; bases with no gene match: 5. Germline lookup yields CDR1 SGHVS and CDR2 FQNEAQ. The CDR3 spans 15 residues. The CDR3 coding sequence is TGTGCCAGCAGCTCCAGACTAGCGGGGTCCAATGAGCAGTTCTTC. Translated, it gives CASSSRLAGSNEQFF.

This chain uses TRBV7-6 with TRBJ2-6, with 7 bases that match TRBD2. Looked up from germline, CDR1 is SGHVS and CDR2 is FNYEAQ. The CDR3 consists of 17 residues. Trimming took 5 bases from V and 0 from J; bases not matched to a gene: 7. CDR3 nucleotide sequence: TGTGCCAGCAGCCTGCTAGCGGATGGCTCTGGGGCCAACGTCCTGACTTTC. This sequence encodes CASSLLADGSGANVLTF.

This clonotype showed up many times. The chain employs TRBV7-6 and TRBJ2-7, with D maybe TRBD1 (6 bases). From germline, CDR1 is SGHVS and CDR2 FNYEAQ. V gave up 0 bases and J gave up 4 bases, with 13 bases separating them. The CDR3 runs 15 residues. The CDR3 coding sequence is TGTGCCAGCAGCTTAGCGGGGGCGGAGAGTTACGAGCAGTACTTC. Residues: CASSLAGAESYEQYF. The full variable domain, with the rest looked up from reference TRBV7-6 and TRBJ2-7, is GAGVSQSPRYKVTKRGQDVALRCDPISGHVSLYWYRQALGQGPEFLTYFNYEAQQDKSGLPNDRFSAERPEGSISTLTIQRTEQRDSAMYRCASSLAGAESYEQYFGPGTRLTVT.

This sequence joins TRBV6-5 and TRBJ1-1; D possibly corresponds to TRBD1 (6 bases). CDR1 is MNHEY, CDR2 SVGAGI, per germline. Deletions cut 2 bases from V and 4 bases from J, with 11 bases between. This CDR3 comprises 14 residues. The CDR3 DNA reads TGTGCCAGCAGTTACGGGGCAGGGGCCACTGAAGCTTTCTTT. It yields the protein CASSYGAGATEAFF.

This clonotype has more than one count but fewer than ten. This CDR3 is CASSLQGSPNEQFF. CDR3 in DNA: TGTGCCAGCAGCCTCCAGGGATCCCCCAATGAGCAGTTCTTC. This rearrangement joins TRBV27 to TRBJ2-1, with D maybe TRBD1 (5 bases). Per germline, CDR1 MNHEY and CDR2 SMNVEV (reference sequence). The V end was cut by 6 bases, the J end by 6 bases, with 15 bases between. The CDR3 consists of 14 residues.

Regarding this clonotype: A read error may account for a junction end that differs from germline. V is TRBV6-2 or TRBV6-3 and J is TRBJ1-1; D uncertain. Germline assignment: CDR1 MNHEY and CDR2 SVGEGT. The CDR3 spans 14 residues. The CDR3 bases are TGTGCCAGCAGTTACTCGGCGGGAAACACTGAATCTTTCTTT. Translated, it gives CASSYSAGNTESFF.

This clonotype was detected ten times or more. CDR3 DNA sequence: TGTGCCAGTAGTATGAAGCCCAGAGACTATGGCTACACCTTC. Translation: CASSMKPRDYGYTF. This chain uses TRBV19 with TRBJ1-2; D gene uncertain. Germline-derived CDR1 and CDR2 are LNHDA and SQIVND (reference sequence). The CDR3 contains 14 residues. V shed 3 bases and J shed 3 bases, with 11 bases lying between them.

This clonotype was observed a handful of times. V is TRBV19 and J is TRBJ1-1, with D unclear. The CDR3 has 17 amino acids. V was pared by 2 bases and J by 1 base, with 17 bases between. CDR1 is LNHDA and CDR2 is SQIVND in the germline V gene (reference sequence). Here the CDR3 DNA reads TGTGCCAGTAGTATACTCCCCTTGCAGAGGACGAACACTGAAGCTTTCTTT. Translating it yields CASSILPLQRTNTEAFF.

The sample holds a few counts of this clonotype. The chain employs TRBV20-1 and TRBJ2-5; possibly TRBD1 for D (6 bases). CDR1 and CDR2 (germline): DFQATT, SNEGSKA (reference sequence). V was cut by 3 bases and J by 2 bases, with 22 bases left in between. This CDR3 has 17 amino acids. The CDR3 here is CSARVQGPSPLQETQYF. Written as DNA, the CDR3 is TGCAGTGCTAGGGTCCAGGGGCCTTCCCCCCTTCAAGAGACCCAGTACTTC.

This clonotype was seen more than once but under ten times. V and J are TRBV20-1 and TRBJ1-5; 7 bases map to TRBD1. CDR1 DFQATT and CDR2 SNEGSKA come from the germline V gene (reference sequence). V was clipped by 1 base and J by 3 bases; unmatched bases: 12. The CDR3 spans 17 residues. CDR3 bases: TGCAGTGCTAGAGCAATAAAACAGGGACAGCTCAATCAGCCCCAGCATTTT. It translates to CSARAIKQGQLNQPQHF.

This clonotype was counted a few times. The chain carries TRBV7-9 and TRBJ2-5; unclear D gene. The CDR3 has 12 amino acids. Per the germline V gene, CDR1 is SEHNR and CDR2 is FQNEAQ (reference sequence). V was pared by 4 bases and J by 5 bases, with 8 bases between. The CDR3 DNA is TGTGCCAGCAGCTCACCGTCCGAGACCCAGTACTTC. This codes for CASSSPSETQYF.

This clonotype occurred many times. The chain employs TRBV7-2 and TRBJ2-3, with TRBD2 identical over 10 bases. V was pared by 5 bases and J by 4 bases, with 6 bases of the junction left unmatched. This CDR3 is 15 amino acids long. CDR1 is SGHTA, CDR2 FQGNSA, per germline. This CDR3 reads CASSPQRGGSDTQYF. CDR3 in DNA: TGTGCCAGCAGCCCCCAGCGGGGGGGATCAGATACGCAGTATTTT.

The V call is TRBV7-9, the J call TRBJ2-1; D may be TRBD1 (6 bases). The germline CDR1 and CDR2 sequences are SEHNR and FQNEAQ (reference sequence). The V end was cut by 2 bases, the J end by 2 bases, with 10 bases between. The CDR3 has 15 residues. CDR3 protein: CASSLSQGTYNEQFF. CDR3 DNA sequence: TGTGCCAGCAGCTTAAGTCAGGGGACCTACAATGAGCAGTTCTTC. The full variable domain, completed using reference TRBV7-9 and TRBJ2-1, is DTGVSQNPRHKITKRGQNVTFRCDPISEHNRLYWYRQTLGQGPEFLTYFQNEAQLEKSRLLSDRFSAERPKGSFSTLEIQRTEQGDSAMYLCASSLSQGTYNEQFFGPGTRLTVL.

This clonotype was picked up many times. The chain carries TRBV7-9 and TRBJ1-2; D gene uncertain. V was clipped by 4 bases and J by 8 bases, with 11 bases between them. Per germline, CDR1 SEHNR and CDR2 FQNEAQ (reference sequence). CDR3 size: 12 residues. The CDR3 nucleotides read TGTGCCAGCAGCTCTGAGGGTGGGGGCTACACCTTC. This codes for CASSSEGGGYTF.

The chain joins TRBV12-3 or TRBV12-4 to TRBJ2-1; 13 bases agree with TRBD2. The CDR3 has 17 amino acids. With 3 bases clipped from V and 3 bases from J, the junction kept 5 bases outside the gene matches. The CDR3 region has the DNA TGTGCCAGCAGTTTCGGACTAGCGGGGGAGAACTACAATGAGCAGTTCTTC. It specifies CASSFGLAGENYNEQFF.

This clonotype has more than one count but fewer than ten. The V gene is TRBV4-3, the J gene TRBJ1-1, with D perhaps TRBD1 (5 bases). Germline CDR1 reads LGHNA; CDR2 reads YSLEER. The CDR3 consists of 16 residues. Between the trimmed V and J ends, which lost 1 base and 4 bases, there was a span of 16 bases. CDR3 protein: CASSQGRALGGTEAFF. The CDR3, as DNA: TGCGCCAGCAGCCAAGGGAGGGCCCTCGGGGGCACTGAAGCTTTCTTT.

The chain uses TRBV6-1 and TRBJ1-5; no reliable D call. There are 15 residues in the CDR3. Trimming left V 2 bases short and J 5 bases short, with 13 bases between. Germline CDR1 reads MNHNS; CDR2 reads SASEGT. CDR3 residues: CASSENHPLDQPQHF. The CDR3 DNA sequence: TGTGCCAGCAGTGAAAATCACCCACTGGATCAGCCCCAGCATTTT.

V gene TRBV28 combines with J gene TRBJ1-1, with D perhaps TRBD1 (6 bases). V was clipped by 6 bases and J by 7 bases, with 21 bases between them. Germline lookup yields CDR1 MDHEN and CDR2 SYDVKM. This CDR3 is built from 15 residues. The chain's CDR3 is CASRNTGQGLIEAFF. CDR3 bases: TGTGCCAGCAGGAACACTGGGCAGGGGCTAATTGAAGCTTTCTTT.